The TCR beta chain described here comes from a study of identical twins. This clonotype showed up just a few times. Germline is not matched at one junction end, which may reflect a read error. Template switching added a universal primer site, and cDNA bore unique molecular identifiers. Via MiXCR, TCRdb re-called the 5' RACE reads, giving one row per CDR3 protein. The repertoire holds some 230,000 distinct CDR3 sequences, with 5% to 7% as singletons. In germline, CDR1 is SGDLS, CDR2 YYNGEE. This CDR3 spans 16 amino acids. These data were also reused for a study on T cells expressing NK-cell markers.

The J gene is TRBJ2-1, the V gene TRBV9; 8 nucleotides align to TRBD2. This clonotype was sampled from a young woman in good health. Sequenced sample: CD8+ T cells sorted from blood. CDR3 nucleotide sequence: TGTGCCAGCAGCCCCCGGACTAGCCCCCTCCTCAATGTGCAGTTCTTC. It translates to CASSPRTSPLLNVQFF.